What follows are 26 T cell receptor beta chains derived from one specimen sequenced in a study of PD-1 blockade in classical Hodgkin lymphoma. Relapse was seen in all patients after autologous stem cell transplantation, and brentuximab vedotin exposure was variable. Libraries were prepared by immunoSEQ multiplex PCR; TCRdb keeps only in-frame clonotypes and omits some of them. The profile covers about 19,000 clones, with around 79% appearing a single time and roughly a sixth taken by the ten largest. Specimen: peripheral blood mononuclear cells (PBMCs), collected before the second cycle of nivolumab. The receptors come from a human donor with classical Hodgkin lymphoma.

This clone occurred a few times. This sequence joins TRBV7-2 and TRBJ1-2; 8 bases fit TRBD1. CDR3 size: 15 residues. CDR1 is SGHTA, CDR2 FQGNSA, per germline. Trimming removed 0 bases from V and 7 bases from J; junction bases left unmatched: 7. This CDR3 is CASSLAGQGRSGYTF. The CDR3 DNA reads TGTGCCAGCAGCTTAGCCGGACAGGGTCGGAGTGGCTACACCTTC.

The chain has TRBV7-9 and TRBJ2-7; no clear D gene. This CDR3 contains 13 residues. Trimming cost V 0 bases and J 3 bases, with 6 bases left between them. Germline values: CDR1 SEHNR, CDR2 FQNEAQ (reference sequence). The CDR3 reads CASSLARGYEQYF. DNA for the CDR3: TGTGCCAGCAGCTTAGCGCGAGGCTACGAGCAGTACTTC. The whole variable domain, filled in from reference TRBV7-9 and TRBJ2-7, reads DTGVSQNPRHKITKRGQNVTFRCDPISEHNRLYWYRQTLGQGPEFLTYFQNEAQLEKSRLLSDRFSAERPKGSFSTLEIQRTEQGDSAMYLCASSLARGYEQYFGPGTRLTVT.

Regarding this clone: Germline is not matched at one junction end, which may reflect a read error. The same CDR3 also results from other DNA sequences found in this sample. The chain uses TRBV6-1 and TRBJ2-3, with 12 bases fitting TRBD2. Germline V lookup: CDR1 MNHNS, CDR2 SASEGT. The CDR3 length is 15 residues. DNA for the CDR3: TGTGCCAGTAGTGAACTAGCGGGAGGCCCAGATACGCAGTATTTT. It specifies CASSELAGGPDTQYF.

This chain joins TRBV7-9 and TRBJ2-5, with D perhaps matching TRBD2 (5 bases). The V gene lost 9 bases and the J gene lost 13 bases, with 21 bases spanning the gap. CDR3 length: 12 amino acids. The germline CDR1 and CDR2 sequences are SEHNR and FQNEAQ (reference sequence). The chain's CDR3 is CASQLIGQRLYF. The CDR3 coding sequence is TGTGCCAGTCAGCTTATCGGTCAGCGGTTGTACTTC.

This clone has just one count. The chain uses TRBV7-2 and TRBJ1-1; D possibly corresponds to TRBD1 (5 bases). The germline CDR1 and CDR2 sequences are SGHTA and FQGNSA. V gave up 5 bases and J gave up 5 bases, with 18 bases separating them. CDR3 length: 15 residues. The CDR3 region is CASSHPTLRGTEAFF. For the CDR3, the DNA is TGTGCCAGCAGCCATCCCACACTCCGGGGGACTGAAGCTTTCTTT. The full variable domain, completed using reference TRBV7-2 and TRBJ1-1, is GAGVSQSPSNKVTEKGKDVELRCDPISGHTALYWYRQSLGQGLEFLIYFQGNSAPDKSGLPSDRFSAERTGGSVSTLTIQRTQQEDSAVYLCASSHPTLRGTEAFFGQGTRLTVV.

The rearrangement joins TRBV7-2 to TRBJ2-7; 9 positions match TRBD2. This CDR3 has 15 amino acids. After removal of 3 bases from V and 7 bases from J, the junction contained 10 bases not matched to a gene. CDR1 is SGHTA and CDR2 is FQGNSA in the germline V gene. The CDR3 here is CASSFQRGAAGEQYF. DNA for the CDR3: TGTGCCAGCAGCTTCCAGCGGGGGGCGGCCGGTGAGCAGTACTTC.

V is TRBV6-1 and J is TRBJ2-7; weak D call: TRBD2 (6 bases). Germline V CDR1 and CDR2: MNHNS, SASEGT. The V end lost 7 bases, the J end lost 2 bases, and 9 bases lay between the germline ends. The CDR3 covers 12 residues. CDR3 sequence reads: CASMREPYEQYF. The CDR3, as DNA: TGTGCCAGCATGCGGGAACCCTACGAGCAGTACTTC.

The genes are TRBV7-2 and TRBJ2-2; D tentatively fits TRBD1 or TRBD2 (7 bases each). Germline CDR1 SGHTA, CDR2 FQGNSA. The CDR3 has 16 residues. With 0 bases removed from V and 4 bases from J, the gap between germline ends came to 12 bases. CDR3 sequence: CASSLAQGGSTGELFF. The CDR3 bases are TGTGCCAGCAGCTTAGCGCAGGGGGGGAGCACCGGGGAGCTGTTTTTT.

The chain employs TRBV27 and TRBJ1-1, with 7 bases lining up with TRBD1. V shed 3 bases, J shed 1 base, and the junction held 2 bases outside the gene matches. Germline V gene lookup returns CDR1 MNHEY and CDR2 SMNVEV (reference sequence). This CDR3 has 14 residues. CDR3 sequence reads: CASSFGTANTEAFF. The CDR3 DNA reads TGTGCCAGCAGTTTCGGGACAGCGAACACTGAAGCTTTCTTT.

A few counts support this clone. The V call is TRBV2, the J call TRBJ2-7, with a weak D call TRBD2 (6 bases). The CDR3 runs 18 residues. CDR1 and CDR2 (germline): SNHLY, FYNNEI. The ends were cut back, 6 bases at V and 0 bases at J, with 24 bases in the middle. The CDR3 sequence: CASRERLERYPSSYEQYF. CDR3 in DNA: TGTGCCAGCAGAGAGAGACTAGAACGATACCCGAGCTCCTACGAGCAGTACTTC.

CDR3 region: CASSERGPNNSPLHF. The DNA for the CDR3 is TGTGCCAGCAGTGAGAGGGGTCCGAATAATTCACCCCTCCACTTT. The V gene is TRBV25-1, the J gene TRBJ1-6; perhaps TRBD1 as D (5 bases). The germline V and J ends were trimmed by 3 bases and 5 bases, with 11 bases remaining between them. This CDR3 region has 15 residues. Looked up from germline, CDR1 is MGHDK and CDR2 is SYGVNS.

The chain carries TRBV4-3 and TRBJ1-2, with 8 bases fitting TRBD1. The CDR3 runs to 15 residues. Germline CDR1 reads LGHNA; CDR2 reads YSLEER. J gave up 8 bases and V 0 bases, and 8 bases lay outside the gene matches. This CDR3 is CASSQENAGQAGYTF. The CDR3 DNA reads TGCGCCAGCAGCCAAGAAAACGCGGGACAGGCAGGCTACACCTTC.

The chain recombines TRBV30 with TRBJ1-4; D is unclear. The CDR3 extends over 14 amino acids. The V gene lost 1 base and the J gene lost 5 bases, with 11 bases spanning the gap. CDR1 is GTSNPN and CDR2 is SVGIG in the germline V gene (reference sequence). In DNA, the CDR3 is TGTGCCTGGAGTGAACAGCCACAGAATGAAAAACTGTTTTTT. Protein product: CAWSEQPQNEKLFF.

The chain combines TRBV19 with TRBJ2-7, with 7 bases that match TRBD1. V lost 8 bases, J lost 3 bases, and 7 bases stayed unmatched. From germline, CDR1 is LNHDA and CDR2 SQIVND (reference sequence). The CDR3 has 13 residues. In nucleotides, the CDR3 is TGTGCCAGTGGGACGACAGGGAACTACGAGCAGTACTTC. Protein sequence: CASGTTGNYEQYF.

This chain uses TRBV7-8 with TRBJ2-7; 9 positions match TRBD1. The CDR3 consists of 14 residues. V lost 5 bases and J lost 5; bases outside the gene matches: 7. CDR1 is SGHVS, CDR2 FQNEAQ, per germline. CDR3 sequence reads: CASSLGTGPDEQYF. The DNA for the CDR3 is TGTGCCAGCAGCCTCGGGACAGGGCCCGACGAGCAGTACTTC.

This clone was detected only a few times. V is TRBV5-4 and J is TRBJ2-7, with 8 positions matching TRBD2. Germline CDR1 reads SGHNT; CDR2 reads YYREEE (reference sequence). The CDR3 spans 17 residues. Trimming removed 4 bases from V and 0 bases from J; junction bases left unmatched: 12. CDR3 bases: TGTGCCAGCAGCCCCACGGGGAGCGGGAGAGCCTCCTACGAGCAGTACTTC. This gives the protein CASSPTGSGRASYEQYF.

The CDR3 here is CASSYPDRGPYEQYF. The CDR3 nucleotides read TGTGCCAGCAGCTACCCGGACAGGGGACCCTACGAGCAGTACTTC. The chain recombines TRBV5-5 with TRBJ2-7; TRBD1 matches at 9 bases. Trimming removed 3 bases from V and 2 bases from J; junction bases left unmatched: 6. Germline loops: CDR1 SGHKS, CDR2 YYEKEE (reference sequence). The CDR3 sequence is 15 residues long. The full variable domain, with the rest looked up from reference TRBV5-5 and TRBJ2-7, is DAGVTQSPTHLIKTRGQQVTLRCSPISGHKSVSWYQQVLGQGPQFIFQYYEKEERGRGNFPDRFSARQFPNYSSELNVNALLLGDSALYLCASSYPDRGPYEQYFGPGTRLTVT.

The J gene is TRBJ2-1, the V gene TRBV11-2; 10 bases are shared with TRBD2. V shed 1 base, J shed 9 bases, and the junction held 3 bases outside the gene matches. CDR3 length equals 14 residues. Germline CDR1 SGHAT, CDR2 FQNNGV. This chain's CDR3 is CASSLGSGRGEQFF. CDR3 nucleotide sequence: TGTGCCAGCAGCTTAGGGAGCGGGAGGGGTGAGCAGTTCTTC.

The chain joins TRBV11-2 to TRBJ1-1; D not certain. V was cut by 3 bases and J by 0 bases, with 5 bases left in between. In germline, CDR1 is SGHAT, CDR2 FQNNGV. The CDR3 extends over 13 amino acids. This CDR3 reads CASSLELNTEAFF. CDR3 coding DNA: TGTGCCAGCAGCTTGGAGTTGAACACTGAAGCTTTCTTT.

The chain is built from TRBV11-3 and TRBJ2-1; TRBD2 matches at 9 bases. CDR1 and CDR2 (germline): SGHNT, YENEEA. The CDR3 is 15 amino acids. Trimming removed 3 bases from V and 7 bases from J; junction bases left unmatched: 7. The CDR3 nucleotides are TGTGCCAGCAGCTTTGGCGGGAGGGTGGTGAATGAGCAGTTCTTC. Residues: CASSFGGRVVNEQFF.

In DNA form, the CDR3 reads TGTGCCAGCAGTGACTCGGTGGGACACCCGAACACCGGGGAGCTGTTTTTT. Translation gives CASSDSVGHPNTGELFF. The rearrangement joins TRBV6-4 to TRBJ2-2; weak D call: TRBD1 (6 bases). The germline V gene has CDR1 MRHNA and CDR2 SNTAGT. The CDR3 extends over 17 amino acids. V was cut by 0 bases and J by 0 bases, with 11 bases left in between.

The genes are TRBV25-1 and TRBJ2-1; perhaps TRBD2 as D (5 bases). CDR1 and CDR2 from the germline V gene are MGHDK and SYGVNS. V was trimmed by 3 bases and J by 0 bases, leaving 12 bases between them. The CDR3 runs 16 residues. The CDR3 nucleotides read TGTGCCAGCAGTGACGACACTAGTGTCTCCTACAATGAGCAGTTCTTC. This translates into CASSDDTSVSYNEQFF. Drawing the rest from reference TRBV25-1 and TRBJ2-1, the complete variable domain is EADIYQTPRYLVIGTGKKITLECSQTMGHDKMYWYQQDPGMELHLIHYSYGVNSTEKGDLSSESTVSRIRTEHFPLTLESARPSHTSQYLCASSDDTSVSYNEQFFGPGTRLTVL.

The CDR3 nucleotides are TGTGCCAGCAGCATGGGACAGGGGAGCACAGATACGCAGTATTTT. It encodes CASSMGQGSTDTQYF. V and J are TRBV5-4 and TRBJ2-3; the match to TRBD1 covers 10 bases. Germline V gives CDR1 SGHNT, CDR2 YYREEE (reference sequence). V was clipped by 4 bases and J by 0 bases; unmatched bases: 2. This CDR3 region has 15 residues.

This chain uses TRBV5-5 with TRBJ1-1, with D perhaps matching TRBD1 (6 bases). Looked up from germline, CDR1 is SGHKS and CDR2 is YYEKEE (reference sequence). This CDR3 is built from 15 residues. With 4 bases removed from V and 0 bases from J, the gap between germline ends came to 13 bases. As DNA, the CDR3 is TGTGCCAGCAGCCGGAACTCAGGGGTGAACACTGAAGCTTTCTTT. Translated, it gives CASSRNSGVNTEAFF. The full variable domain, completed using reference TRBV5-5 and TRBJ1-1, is DAGVTQSPTHLIKTRGQQVTLRCSPISGHKSVSWYQQVLGQGPQFIFQYYEKEERGRGNFPDRFSARQFPNYSSELNVNALLLGDSALYLCASSRNSGVNTEAFFGQGTRLTVV.

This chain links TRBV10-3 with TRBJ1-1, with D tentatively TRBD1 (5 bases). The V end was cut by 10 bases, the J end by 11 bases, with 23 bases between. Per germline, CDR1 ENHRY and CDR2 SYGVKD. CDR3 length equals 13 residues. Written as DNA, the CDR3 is TGTGCCACTACTCACGGGACTAACGGTGGGGCTTTCTTT. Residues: CATTHGTNGGAFF.

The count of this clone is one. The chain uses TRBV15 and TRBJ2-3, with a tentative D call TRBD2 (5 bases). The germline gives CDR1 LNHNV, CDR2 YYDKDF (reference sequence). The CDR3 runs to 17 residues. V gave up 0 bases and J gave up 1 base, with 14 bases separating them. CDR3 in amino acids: CATSREPPGRGTDTQYF. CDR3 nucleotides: TGTGCCACCAGCAGAGAACCCCCGGGAAGGGGCACAGATACGCAGTATTTT.